Given below is one TCR beta chain in context. This sample stems from a study of blood T cell repertoires in COVID-19. On the study more broadly: Sites in the United States, Italy and Spain provided acute and convalescent COVID-19 samples.

TCRdb's table, derived via immunoSEQ multiplex PCR, lists solely in-frame clones and lacks some. The sample includes around 210,000 clones, approximately 80% of them seen just once. The origin of this receptor is a woman aged 80 or older with COVID-19, enrolled during active disease. Sequenced input: peripheral blood.

The CDR3 nucleotides read TGTGCCACTATGTTAACTCCACTATCTGGGGCCAACGTCCTGACTTTC. Its translation is CATMLTPLSGANVLTF. The chain carries TRBV10-3 and TRBJ2-6; no clear D gene. In germline, CDR1 is ENHRY, CDR2 SYGVKD. This CDR3 has 16 amino acids. Trimming pared 10 bases from V and 1 base from J, leaving 17 bases between.